This TCR beta chain was identified in a study of T cell repertoires in cytomegalovirus infection. General observations from the study: HLA-C-restricted CMV-specific TCR beta clonotypes prevailed in the ex vivo response.

TCRdb ran MiXCR on the reads and lists one entry per CDR3 protein. The table records fewer than 900,000 distinct CDR3 sequences, just under 30% of them present only once. This clonotype was observed many times. Its target is unknown. The CDR3 spans 16 residues. Trimming pared 4 bases from V and 2 bases from J, leaving 16 bases between. Germline V gene lookup returns CDR1 SGHTA and CDR2 FQGNSA. J is TRBJ2-3 and V is TRBV7-2, with D perhaps matching TRBD1 or TRBD2 (5 bases each). This material consisted of cultured CD8+ T cells from PBMCs, taken from culture after CMV antigen stimulation. This sequence originates from a human donor in good health (CMV status not recorded). Some clones in this sample may be carry-over from other donors' samples. The CDR3, as DNA: TGTGCCAGCAGCTCAGACAGACTAACCCTCACAGATACGCAGTATTTT. Its protein product is CASSSDRLTLTDTQYF.